A single T cell receptor beta chain is shown here with its context. The sample belongs to a study of control samples from healthy donors and cancer patients. Some clones are missing from TCRdb's copy, which holds only in-frame ones; the method was immunoSEQ multiplex PCR. The repertoire has about 79,000 clones, roughly 93% of them found once; the top ten carry 1.3%. Germline V gene data show CDR1 as LGHDT and CDR2 as YNNKEL (reference sequence). The ends lost 4 bases at V and 2 bases at J; junction bases unmatched: 7. The CDR3 length is 15 residues. The TCR sequence derives from a woman aged 40 to 50 with lung cancer. Sequenced material: PBMCs. V gene TRBV3-1 (or the pseudogene TRBV3-2) combines with J gene TRBJ2-5; 7 nucleotides line up with TRBD2. The DNA for the CDR3 is TGTGCCAGCAGCCCTGCGGGGGACGTTCAAGAGACCCAGTACTTC. Protein product: CASSPAGDVQETQYF.